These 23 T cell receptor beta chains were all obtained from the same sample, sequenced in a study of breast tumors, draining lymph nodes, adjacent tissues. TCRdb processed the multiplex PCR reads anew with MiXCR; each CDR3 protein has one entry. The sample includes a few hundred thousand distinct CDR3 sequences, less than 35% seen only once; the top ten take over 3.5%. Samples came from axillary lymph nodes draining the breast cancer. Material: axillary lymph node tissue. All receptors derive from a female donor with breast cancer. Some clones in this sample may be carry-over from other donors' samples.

The CDR3 sequence: CASRGTGVGVAFF. As DNA, the CDR3 is TGTGCCAGCAGAGGAACAGGGGTCGGTGTCGCTTTCTTT. V is TRBV7-9 and J is TRBJ1-1; TRBD1 aligns across 7 bases. CDR1 and CDR2 from the germline V gene are SEHNR and FQNEAQ (reference sequence). The CDR3 consists of 13 residues. V shed 6 bases, J shed 11 bases, and the junction held 12 bases outside the gene matches.

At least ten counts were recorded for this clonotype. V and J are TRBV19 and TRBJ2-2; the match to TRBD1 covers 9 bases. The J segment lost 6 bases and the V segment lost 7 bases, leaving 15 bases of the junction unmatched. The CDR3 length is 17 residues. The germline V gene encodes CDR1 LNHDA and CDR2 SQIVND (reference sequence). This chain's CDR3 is CASTRTGARVAAGELFF. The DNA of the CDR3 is TGTGCCAGTACCCGGACAGGGGCTCGAGTCGCGGCCGGGGAGCTGTTTTTT.

Here the CDR3 DNA reads TGTGCCAGCAGTGCGGGGACTAGGCGGTCCTACAATGAGCAGTTCTTC. It encodes CASSAGTRRSYNEQFF. The rearrangement links TRBV2 to TRBJ2-1; 8 nucleotides agree with TRBD2. Unmatched junction bases numbered 6, after V lost 4 bases and J lost 1 base. Germline CDR1 reads SNHLY; CDR2 reads FYNNEI. CDR3 size: 16 residues.

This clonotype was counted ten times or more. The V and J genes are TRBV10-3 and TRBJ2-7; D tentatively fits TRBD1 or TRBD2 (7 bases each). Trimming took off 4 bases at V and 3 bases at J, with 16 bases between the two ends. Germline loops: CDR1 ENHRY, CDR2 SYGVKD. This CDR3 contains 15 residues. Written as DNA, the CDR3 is TGTGCCATCAGTGCCCGACAGGGAGGGCTCTACGAGCAGTACTTC. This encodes CAISARQGGLYEQYF.

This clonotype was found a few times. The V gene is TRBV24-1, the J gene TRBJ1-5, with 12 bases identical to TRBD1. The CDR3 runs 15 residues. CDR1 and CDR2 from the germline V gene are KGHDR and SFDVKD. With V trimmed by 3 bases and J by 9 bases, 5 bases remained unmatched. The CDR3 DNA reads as TGTGCCACCAGTGATGGGACAGGGGGCTCTCGGCCCCAGCATTTT. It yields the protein CATSDGTGGSRPQHF.

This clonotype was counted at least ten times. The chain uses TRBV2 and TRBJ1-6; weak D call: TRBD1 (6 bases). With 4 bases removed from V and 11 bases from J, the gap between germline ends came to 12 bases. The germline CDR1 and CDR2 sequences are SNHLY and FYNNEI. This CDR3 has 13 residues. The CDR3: CASSGGGKAPLHF. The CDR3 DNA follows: TGTGCCAGCAGTGGGGGGGGCAAAGCACCCCTCCACTTT.

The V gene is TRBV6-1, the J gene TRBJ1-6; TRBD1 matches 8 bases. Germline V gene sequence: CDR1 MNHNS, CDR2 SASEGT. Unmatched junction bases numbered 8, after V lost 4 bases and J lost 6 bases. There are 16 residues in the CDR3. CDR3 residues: CASSVLQGQVNSPLHF. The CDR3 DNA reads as TGTGCCAGCAGTGTACTACAGGGACAGGTTAATTCACCCCTCCACTTT.

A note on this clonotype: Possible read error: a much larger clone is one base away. For the CDR3, the DNA is TGTGCCAGCAACTCCCGCCCCGGGGAGCTGTTTTTT. It specifies CASNSRPGELFF. The rearrangement joins TRBV7-3 to TRBJ2-2; D unclear. Trimming removed 7 bases at V and 6 bases at J, with 9 bases between. CDR3 length: 12 amino acids. Germline CDR1 SGHTA, CDR2 FQGTGA.

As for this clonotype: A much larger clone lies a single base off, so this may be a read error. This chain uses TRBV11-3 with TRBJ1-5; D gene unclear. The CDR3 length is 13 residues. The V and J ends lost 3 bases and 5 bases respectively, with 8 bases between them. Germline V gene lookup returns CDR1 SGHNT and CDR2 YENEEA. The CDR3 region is CASSLGSYQPQHF. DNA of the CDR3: TGTGCCAGCAGCTTGGGATCTTATCAGCCCCAGCATTTT.

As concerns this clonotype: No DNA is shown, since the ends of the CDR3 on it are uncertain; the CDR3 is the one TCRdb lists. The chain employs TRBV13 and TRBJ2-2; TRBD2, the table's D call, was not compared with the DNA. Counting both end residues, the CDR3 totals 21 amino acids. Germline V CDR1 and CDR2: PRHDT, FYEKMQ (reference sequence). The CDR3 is CASSFYICSASYSSNTGELFF.

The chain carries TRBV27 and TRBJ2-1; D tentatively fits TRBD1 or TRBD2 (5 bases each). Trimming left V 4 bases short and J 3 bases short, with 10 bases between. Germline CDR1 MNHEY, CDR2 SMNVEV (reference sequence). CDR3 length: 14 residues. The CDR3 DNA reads TGTGCCAGCAGTTGGGGGAACCTCTACAATGAGCAGTTCTTC. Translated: CASSWGNLYNEQFF.

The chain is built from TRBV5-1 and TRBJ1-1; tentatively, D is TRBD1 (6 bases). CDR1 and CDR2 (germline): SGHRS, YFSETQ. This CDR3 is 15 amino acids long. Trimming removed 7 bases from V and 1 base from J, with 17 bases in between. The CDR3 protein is CASSTGNGENTEAFF. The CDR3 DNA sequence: TGCGCCAGCTCTACAGGGAATGGTGAGAACACTGAAGCTTTCTTT.

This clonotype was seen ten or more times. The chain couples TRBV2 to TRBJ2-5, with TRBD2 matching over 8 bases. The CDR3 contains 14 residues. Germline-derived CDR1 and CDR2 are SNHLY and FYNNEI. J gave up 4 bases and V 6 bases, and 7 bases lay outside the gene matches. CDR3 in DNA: TGTGCCAGCAGAAGGACTAGCTCCTCAGAGACCCAGTACTTC. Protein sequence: CASRRTSSSETQYF.

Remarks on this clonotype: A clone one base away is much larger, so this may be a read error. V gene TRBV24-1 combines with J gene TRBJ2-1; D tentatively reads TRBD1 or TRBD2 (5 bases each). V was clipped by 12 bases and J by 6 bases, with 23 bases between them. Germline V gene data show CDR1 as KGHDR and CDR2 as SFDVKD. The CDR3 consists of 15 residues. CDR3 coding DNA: TGTGCCGGCTCGGTGGGACCCGGTTCGGTCAATGAGCAGTTCTTC. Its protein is CAGSVGPGSVNEQFF.

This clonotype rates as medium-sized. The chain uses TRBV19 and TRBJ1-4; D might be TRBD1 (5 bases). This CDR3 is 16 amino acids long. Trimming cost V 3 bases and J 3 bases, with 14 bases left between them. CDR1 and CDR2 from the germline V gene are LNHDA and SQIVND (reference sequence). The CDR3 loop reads CASSIAGMLANEKLFF. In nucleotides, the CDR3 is TGTGCCAGTAGTATCGCAGGGATGTTGGCTAATGAAAAACTGTTTTTT.

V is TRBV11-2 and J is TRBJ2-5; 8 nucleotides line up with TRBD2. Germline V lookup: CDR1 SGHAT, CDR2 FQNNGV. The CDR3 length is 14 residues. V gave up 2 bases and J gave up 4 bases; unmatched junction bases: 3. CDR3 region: CASSLWLAGETQYF. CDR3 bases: TGTGCCAGCAGCTTATGGCTAGCGGGAGAGACCCAGTACTTC.

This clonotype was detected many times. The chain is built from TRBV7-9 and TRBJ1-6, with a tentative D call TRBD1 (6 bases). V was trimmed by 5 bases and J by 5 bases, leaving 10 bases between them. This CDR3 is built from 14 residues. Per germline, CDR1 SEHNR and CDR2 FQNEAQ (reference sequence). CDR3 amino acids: CASSAGQHNSPLHF. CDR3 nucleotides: TGTGCCAGCAGCGCCGGACAGCATAATTCACCCCTCCACTTT. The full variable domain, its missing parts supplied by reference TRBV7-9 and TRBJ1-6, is DTGVSQNPRHKITKRGQNVTFRCDPISEHNRLYWYRQTLGQGPEFLTYFQNEAQLEKSRLLSDRFSAERPKGSFSTLEIQRTEQGDSAMYLCASSAGQHNSPLHFGNGTRLTVT.

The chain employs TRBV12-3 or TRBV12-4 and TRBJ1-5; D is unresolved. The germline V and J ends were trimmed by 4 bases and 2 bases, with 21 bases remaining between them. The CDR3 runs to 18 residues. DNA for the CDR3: TGTGCCAGCAGTTACTCGAAGGGATTTATAAGTGGCAATCAGCCCCAGCATTTT. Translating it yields CASSYSKGFISGNQPQHF.

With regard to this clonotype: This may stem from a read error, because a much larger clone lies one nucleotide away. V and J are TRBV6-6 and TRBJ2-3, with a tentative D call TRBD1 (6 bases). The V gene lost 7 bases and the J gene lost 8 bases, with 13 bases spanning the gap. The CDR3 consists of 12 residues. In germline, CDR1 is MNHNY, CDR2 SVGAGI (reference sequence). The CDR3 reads CASTTGSGTQYF. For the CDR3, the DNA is TGTGCCAGCACGACAGGTAGTGGTACGCAGTATTTT.

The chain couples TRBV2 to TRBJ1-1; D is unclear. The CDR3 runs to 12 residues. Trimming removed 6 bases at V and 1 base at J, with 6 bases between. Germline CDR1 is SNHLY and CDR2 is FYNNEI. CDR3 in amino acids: CASRQRNTEAFF. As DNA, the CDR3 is TGTGCCAGCAGACAGAGGAACACTGAAGCTTTCTTT.

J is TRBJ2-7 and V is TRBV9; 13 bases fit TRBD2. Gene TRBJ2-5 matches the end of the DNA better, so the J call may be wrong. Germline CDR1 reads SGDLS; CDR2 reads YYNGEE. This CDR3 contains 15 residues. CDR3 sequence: CASRGTSGTGETQYF. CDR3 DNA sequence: TGTGCCAGCAGGGGGACTAGCGGGACGGGTGAGACCCAGTACTTC.

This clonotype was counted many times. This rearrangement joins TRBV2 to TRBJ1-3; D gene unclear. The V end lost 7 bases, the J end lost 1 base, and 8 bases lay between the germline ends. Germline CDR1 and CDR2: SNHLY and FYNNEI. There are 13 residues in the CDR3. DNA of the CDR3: TGTGCCAGCATTTTACAGTCTGGAAACACCATATATTTT. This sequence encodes CASILQSGNTIYF. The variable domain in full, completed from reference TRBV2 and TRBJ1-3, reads EPEVTQTPSHQVTQMGQEVILRCVPISNHLYFYWYRQILGQKVEFLVSFYNNEISEKSEIFDDQFSVERPDGSNFTLKIRSTKLEDSAMYFCASILQSGNTIYFGEGSWLTVV.

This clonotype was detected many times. This CDR3 is CASSQDLSVGSPLHF. Written as DNA, the CDR3 is TGCGCCAGCAGCCAAGATTTATCGGTGGGCTCACCCCTCCACTTT. The chain has TRBV4-3 and TRBJ1-6; no firm D call. Germline assignment: CDR1 LGHNA and CDR2 YSLEER. The ends were cut back, 0 bases at V and 10 bases at J, with 13 bases in the middle. This CDR3 has 15 residues.